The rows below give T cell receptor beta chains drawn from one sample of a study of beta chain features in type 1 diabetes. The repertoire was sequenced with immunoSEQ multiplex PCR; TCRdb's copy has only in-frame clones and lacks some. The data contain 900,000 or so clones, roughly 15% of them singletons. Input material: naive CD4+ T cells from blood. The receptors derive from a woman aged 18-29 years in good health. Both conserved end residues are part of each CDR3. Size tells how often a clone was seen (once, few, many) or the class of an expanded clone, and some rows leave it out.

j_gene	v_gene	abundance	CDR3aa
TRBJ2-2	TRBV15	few	CATSREGPLGTGELFF
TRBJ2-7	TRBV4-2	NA	CASSQGRGTYEQYF
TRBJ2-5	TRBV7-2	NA	CASSKYQETQYF
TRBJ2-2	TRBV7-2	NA	CASSSFGNTGELFF
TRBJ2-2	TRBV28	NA	CASSSGNTGELFF
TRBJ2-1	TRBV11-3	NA	CASSAGEWSYNEQFF
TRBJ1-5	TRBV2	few	CASSEWGRGEQPQHF
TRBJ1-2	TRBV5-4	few	CASSLSFYGYTF
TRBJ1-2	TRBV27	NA	CASSLRGPINYGYTF
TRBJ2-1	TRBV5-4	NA	CASTRGETRSYNEQFF
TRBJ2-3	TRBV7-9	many	CASSSTDTQYF
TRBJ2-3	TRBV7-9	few	CASSLGAGDTQYF
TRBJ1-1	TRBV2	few	CASSSWGAAEAFF
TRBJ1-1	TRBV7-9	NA	CASSLVLNTEAFF
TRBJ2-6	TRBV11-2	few	CASSHRISGANVLTF
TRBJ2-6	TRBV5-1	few	CASSLNAGVLTF
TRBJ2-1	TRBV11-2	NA	CASSLGGGSYNEQFF
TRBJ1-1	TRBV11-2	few	CASSLGRNTEAFF
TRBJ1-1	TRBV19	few	CASSRQAQPNTEAFF
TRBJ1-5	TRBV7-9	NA	CASSYSNQPQHF
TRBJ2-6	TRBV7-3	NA	CASSLAGRANVLTF
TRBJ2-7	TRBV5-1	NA	CASSSRQGSYEQYF